The T cell receptor (beta chain) described here comes from a study of graft-versus-host responses after intestinal transplantation. The overall study: Among the recipients, transplants were multivisceral, liver-intestinal, or isolated intestinal. Recipients across the board were started on anti-thymocyte globulin induction, then kept on tacrolimus and steroids for two to three years. Findings of the study overall: Ileal or blood samples showed some GvH clones first, and such clones were also found in recipient marrow. Peak circulating GvH clone levels tracked with early post-transplant HvG declines.

The table came from immunoSEQ multiplex PCR; TCRdb's copy has only in-frame clones and leaves some out. This sample yields tens of thousands of clones, of which roughly 91% are seen a single time; roughly 0.1% belongs to the top ten. On this clone itself: The antigen is not known.

CDR3 length equals 15 residues. The V end was cut by 0 bases, the J end by 6 bases, with 14 bases between. Germline CDR1 and CDR2: SGDLS and YYNGEE. This TCR derives from a human donor who received an intestinal transplant. The V and J genes are TRBV9 and TRBJ2-3, with a weak D call TRBD1 (7 bases). Sequenced here: unstimulated CD4+ T cells sorted from spleen or lymph node cells, sampled before intestinal transplant. CDR3 bases: TGTGCCAGCAGCGTAGGAGTCAGGGGGGACGATACGCAGTATTTT. Encoded protein: CASSVGVRGDDTQYF.